This TCR beta chain was recovered during a study of T cells in Graves' hyperthyroidism and ophthalmopathy. Study observations and caveats: Ophthalmopathy, which appeared later, was predicted by the model a median approximately six months before onset.

This clonotype was seen at least ten times. Antigen specificity is unknown. Hyperthyroidism, newly diagnosed and lasting under 2 months, affected patients aged 18 to 65. Orbital computed tomography, thyroid ultrasound, serum thyroxine and TRAb, and clinical symptoms together informed the diagnoses. It was 8.5 to 10 ml of fresh peripheral blood that supplied the PBMCs. Amplified regions were TCR beta CDR3 sequences from RNA transcripts. When the TCR CDR3 underwent first-round RT-PCR, the HTBI primer set was used. Via MiXCR, TCRdb re-called the multiplex PCR reads, giving one row per CDR3 protein. Of 300,000 to 400,000 distinct CDR3 sequences listed, about 20% are singletons. Unmatched junction bases numbered 6, after V lost 0 bases and J lost 3 bases. CDR3 length equals 15 residues. The V gene's germline CDR1 is GTSNPN and CDR2 SVGIG (reference sequence).

The rearrangement links TRBV30 to TRBJ2-5; 8 positions agree with TRBD2. This sequence was found in a woman aged 50 to 65 with Graves' hyperthyroidism. The sample consisted of blood. The CDR3 sequence: CAWSVASGGKETQYF. DNA for the CDR3: TGTGCCTGGAGTGTCGCAAGCGGGGGAAAAGAGACCCAGTACTTC.